These 11 T cell receptor beta chains share one sample of origin, sequenced in a study of cytotoxic CD8 clonotypes in ibrutinib-treated CLL. Generated by immunoSEQ multiplex PCR, the TCRdb table keeps only in-frame clones and is missing some. Of 270,000 or so clones listed, less than 85% are singletons. Specimen: PBMCs, collected at disease progression, from a patient treated with ibrutinib. These receptors came from a human donor with chronic lymphocytic leukemia.

The chain combines TRBV5-6 with TRBJ1-5; 8 bases are a match to TRBD1. Germline CDR1 SGHDT, CDR2 YYEEEE. The CDR3 totals 15 residues. The ends lost 3 bases at V and 6 bases at J; junction bases unmatched: 8. CDR3 in amino acids: CASSSQGARVQPQHF. CDR3 DNA: TGTGCCAGCAGCTCCCAGGGGGCGAGGGTTCAGCCCCAGCATTTT.

The rearrangement links TRBV5-1 to TRBJ1-2; unclear D gene. Germline CDR1 is SGHRS and CDR2 is YFSETQ. The CDR3 runs to 14 residues. The V end was cut by 8 bases, the J end by 7 bases, with 21 bases between. In DNA form, the CDR3 reads TGCGCCAGTCAGGCGGACGCTGCGATGGTTGGCTACACCTTC. This encodes CASQADAAMVGYTF. The variable domain in full, completed from reference TRBV5-1 and TRBJ1-2, reads KAGVTQTPRYLIKTRGQQVTLSCSPISGHRSVSWYQQTPGQGLQFLFEYFSETQRNKGNFPGRFSGRQFSNSRSEMNVSTLELGDSALYLCASQADAAMVGYTFGSGTRLTVV.

The J gene is TRBJ2-6, the V gene TRBV18; D unclear. CDR3 size: 20 residues. The germline V gene has CDR1 KGHSH and CDR2 LQKENI. V shed 1 base and J shed 0 bases, with 19 bases lying between them. CDR3 protein: CASSPQHVPAAYSGANVLTF. CDR3 in DNA: TGTGCCAGCTCACCACAGCACGTCCCAGCCGCTTACTCTGGGGCCAACGTCCTGACTTTC. Full variable domain (rest looked up from reference TRBV18 and TRBJ2-6): NAGVMQNPRHLVRRRGQEARLRCSPMKGHSHVYWYRQLPEEGLKFMVYLQKENIIDESGMPKERFSAEFPKEGPSILRIQQVVRGDSAAYFCASSPQHVPAAYSGANVLTFGAGSRLTVL.

V is TRBV7-8 and J is TRBJ2-7; D could derive from TRBD1 or TRBD2 (5 bases each). The CDR3 is 15 amino acids. V lost 3 bases, J lost 0 bases, and 12 bases lay in between. Per germline, CDR1 SGHVS and CDR2 FQNEAQ. The DNA of the CDR3 is TGTGCCAGCAGCTTTCGGGACGGATACTCCTACGAGCAGTACTTC. It encodes CASSFRDGYSYEQYF.

The chain has TRBV9 and TRBJ2-1, with TRBD1 matching 9 bases. The CDR3 sequence is 13 residues long. Germline V lookup: CDR1 SGDLS, CDR2 YYNGEE. V gave up 0 bases and J gave up 10 bases; unmatched junction bases: 2. CDR3 coding DNA: TGTGCCAGCAGCGTAGGTACAGGGGGCGAGCAGTTCTTC. Translating gives CASSVGTGGEQFF.

This sequence joins TRBV7-9 and TRBJ2-7; the match to TRBD2 covers 8 bases. Germline-derived CDR1 and CDR2 are SEHNR and FQNEAQ (reference sequence). The CDR3 totals 16 residues. Trimming at V came to 4 bases and at J to 0 bases, leaving 8 bases not matched to a gene. In DNA form, the CDR3 reads TGTGCCAGCAGCTCCTGGACTAGCCCCAGCTCCTACGAGCAGTACTTC. As protein: CASSSWTSPSSYEQYF.

The table lists this clone with a count of one. The V and J genes are TRBV5-5 and TRBJ1-1; 8 nucleotides align to TRBD1. CDR1 and CDR2 (germline): SGHKS, YYEKEE (reference sequence). Trimming at V came to 4 bases and at J to 3 bases, leaving 2 bases not matched to a gene. This CDR3 is built from 13 residues. In DNA, the CDR3 is TGTGCCAGCAGCACGGGACAGGACACTGAAGCTTTCTTT. Its translation: CASSTGQDTEAFF.

V is TRBV27 and J is TRBJ2-5; D uncertain. CDR3 length: 14 residues. Trimming pared 0 bases from V and 5 bases from J, leaving 10 bases between. CDR1 MNHEY and CDR2 SMNVEV come from the germline V gene (reference sequence). In DNA, the CDR3 is TGTGCCAGCAGTTTATCTCTTTCTTTGGAGACCCAGTACTTC. It yields the protein CASSLSLSLETQYF.

The CDR3, as DNA: TGCAGCGTTGGACTAGCGGGGGGGACGGAGTACTTC. It codes for CSVGLAGGTEYF. The rearrangement links TRBV29-1 to TRBJ2-4; 14 positions agree with TRBD2. The CDR3 sequence is 12 residues long. In germline, CDR1 is SQVTM, CDR2 ANQGSEA. J was trimmed by 14 bases and V by 4 bases; bases with no gene match: 4. The full variable domain, rest sourced from reference TRBV29-1 and TRBJ2-4, is SAVISQKPSRDICQRGTSLTIQCQVDSQVTMMFWYRQQPGQSLTLIATANQGSEATYESGFVIDKFPISRPNLTFSTLTVSNMSPEDSSIYLCSVGLAGGTEYFGAGTRLSVL.

The chain couples TRBV7-9 to TRBJ2-5; 7 bases fit TRBD1. The germline CDR1 and CDR2 sequences are SEHNR and FQNEAQ (reference sequence). Unmatched junction bases numbered 7, after V lost 5 bases and J lost 4 bases. The CDR3 is made up of 14 amino acids. The CDR3 region is CASSAPTGRETQYF. In DNA, the CDR3 is TGTGCCAGCAGCGCCCCGACAGGGCGAGAGACCCAGTACTTC.

The chain couples TRBV7-2 to TRBJ1-4; TRBD1 aligns across 10 bases. CDR1 is SGHTA, CDR2 FQGNSA, per germline. The trim removed 3 bases at V and 11 bases at J, leaving 3 bases unmatched. The CDR3 spans 13 residues. CDR3 in amino acids: CASSLGQGYKLFF. The CDR3 DNA follows: TGTGCCAGCAGCTTGGGACAGGGGTATAAACTGTTTTTT.